The clone carrying this T cell receptor beta chain appeared a single time. Its antigen is undetermined. This CDR3 comprises 16 residues. After removal of 4 bases from V and 4 bases from J, the junction contained 10 bases not matched to a gene. Germline assignment: CDR1 SGHTA and CDR2 FQGNSA. This entry is derived from a study of post-analysis software for immune sequencing data. Looking at the study overall: Multiple sclerosis in the patients followed relapsing-remitting, secondary progressive and progressive-relapsing courses. Findings and limits, study-wide: The five TRBV segments detected at higher frequency in patients than in controls included TRBV5-6, TRBV5-1 and TRBV20-1. Strong co-clustering by F measure was evident for samples that had been prepared in the same batch. Significantly decreased normalized Chao1 diversity was recorded for multiple sclerosis patients relative to controls.

cDNA libraries of TCR beta carried unique molecular identifiers. Using its own MiXCR run on the PCR reads, TCRdb lists one record per CDR3 protein. The sample includes some 260,000 distinct CDR3 sequences, around 34% seen only once; the top ten take 4% to 5.5%. Sequencing used blood. The receptor's source is a girl aged 10 to 17 with multiple sclerosis. This chain links TRBV7-2 with TRBJ1-2; 9 positions agree with TRBD1. CDR3 protein: CASSSRDRESGYGYTF. Here the CDR3 DNA reads TGTGCCAGCAGCTCCCGGGACAGGGAGTCCGGCTATGGCTACACCTTC. Using reference TRBV7-2 and TRBJ1-2 for the parts outside the CDR3, the full variable domain is GAGVSQSPSNKVTEKGKDVELRCDPISGHTALYWYRQSLGQGLEFLIYFQGNSAPDKSGLPSDRFSAERTGGSVSTLTIQRTQQEDSAVYLCASSSRDRESGYGYTFGSGTRLTVV.